This TCR beta chain was identified in a study of T-cell reconstitution after alpha-beta-depleted transplantation in children. As for this clonotype: Its antigen remains unknown.

Unique molecular identifiers featured in how the TCRbeta library was prepared. Each CDR3 protein gets one entry after TCRdb re-called the PCR reads with MiXCR. The data contain 540,000 or so distinct CDR3 sequences, 20% to 25% of them singletons. General observations from the study: Alpha-beta T cells about two months after transplant reportedly derived from several hundred expanded graft clones.

V dropped 3 bases and J dropped 2 bases, with 16 bases sitting between them. This CDR3 contains 16 residues. Germline V gene sequence: CDR1 SEHNR, CDR2 FQNEAQ (reference sequence). Here the sequenced sample was PBMCs, mostly from graft donor cells, taken 360 days after TCRalphabeta/CD19-depleted stem cell transplant. The chain uses TRBV7-9 and TRBJ1-2; D might be TRBD1 (6 bases). This TCR came from a boy under three years old who had a stem cell transplant for acute myeloid leukemia, so the T cells may come from the graft donor. CDR3 bases: TGTGCCAGCAGCTTGGGAATGGACAGTGAGAACTATGGCTACACCTTC. Protein: CASSLGMDSENYGYTF.